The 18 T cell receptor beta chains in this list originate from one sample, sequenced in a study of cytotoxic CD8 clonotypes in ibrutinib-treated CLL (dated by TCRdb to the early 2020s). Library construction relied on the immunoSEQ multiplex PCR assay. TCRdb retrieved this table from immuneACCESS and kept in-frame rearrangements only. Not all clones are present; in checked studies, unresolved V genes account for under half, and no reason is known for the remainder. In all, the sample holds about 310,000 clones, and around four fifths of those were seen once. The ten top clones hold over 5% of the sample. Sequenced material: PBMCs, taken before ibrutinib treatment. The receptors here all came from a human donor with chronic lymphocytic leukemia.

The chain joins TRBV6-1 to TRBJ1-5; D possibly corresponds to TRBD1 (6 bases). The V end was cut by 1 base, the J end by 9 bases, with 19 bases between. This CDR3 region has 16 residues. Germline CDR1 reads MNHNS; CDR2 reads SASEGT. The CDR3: CASSEGQVDHLRPQHF. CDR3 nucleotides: TGTGCCAGCAGTGAAGGACAGGTGGATCATTTAAGGCCCCAGCATTTT.

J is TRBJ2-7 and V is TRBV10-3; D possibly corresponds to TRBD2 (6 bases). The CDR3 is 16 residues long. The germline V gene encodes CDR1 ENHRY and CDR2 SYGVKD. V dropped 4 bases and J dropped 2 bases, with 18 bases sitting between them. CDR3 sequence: CAISVPAGVLTYEQYF. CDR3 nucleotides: TGTGCCATCAGTGTTCCAGCGGGCGTCCTTACCTACGAGCAGTACTTC.

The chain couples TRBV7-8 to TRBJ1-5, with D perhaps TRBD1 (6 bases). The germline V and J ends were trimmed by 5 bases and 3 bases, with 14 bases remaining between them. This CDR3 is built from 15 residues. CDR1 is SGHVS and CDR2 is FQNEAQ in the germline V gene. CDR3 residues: CASSGGAGNNQPQHF. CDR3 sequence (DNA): TGTGCCAGCAGCGGGGGCGCCGGGAACAATCAGCCCCAGCATTTT.

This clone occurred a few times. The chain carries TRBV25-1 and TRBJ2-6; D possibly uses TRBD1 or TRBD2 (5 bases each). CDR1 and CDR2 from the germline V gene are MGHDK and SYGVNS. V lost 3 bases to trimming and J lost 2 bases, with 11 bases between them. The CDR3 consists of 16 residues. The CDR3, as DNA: TGTGCCAGCAGTGATGATGGGGGAACTGGGGCCAACGTCCTGACTTTC. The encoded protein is CASSDDGGTGANVLTF.

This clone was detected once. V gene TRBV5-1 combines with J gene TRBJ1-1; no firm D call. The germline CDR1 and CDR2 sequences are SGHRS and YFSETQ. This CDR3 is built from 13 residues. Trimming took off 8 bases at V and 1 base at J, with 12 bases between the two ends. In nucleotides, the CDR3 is TGCGCCAGTTCCTTTGAGGGGAACACTGAAGCTTTCTTT. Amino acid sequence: CASSFEGNTEAFF.

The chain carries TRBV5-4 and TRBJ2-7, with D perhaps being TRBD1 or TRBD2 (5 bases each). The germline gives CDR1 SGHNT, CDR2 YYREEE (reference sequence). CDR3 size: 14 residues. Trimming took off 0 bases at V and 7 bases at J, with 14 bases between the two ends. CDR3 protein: CASSLELAAGEQYF. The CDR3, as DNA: TGTGCCAGCAGCTTGGAGCTAGCCGCAGGGGAGCAGTACTTC.

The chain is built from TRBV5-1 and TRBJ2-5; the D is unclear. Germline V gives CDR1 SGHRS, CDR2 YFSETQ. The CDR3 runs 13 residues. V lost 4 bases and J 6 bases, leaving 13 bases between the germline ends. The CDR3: CASSGGEQQTQYF. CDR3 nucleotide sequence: TGCGCCAGCAGCGGTGGGGAACAGCAGACCCAGTACTTC.

CDR3 bases: TGCGCCAGCAGCCAGGTGACAGGGGGCGAGGAGACCCAGTACTTC. It encodes CASSQVTGGEETQYF. V is TRBV4-3 and J is TRBJ2-5; 10 bases map to TRBD1. This CDR3 is 15 amino acids long. CDR1 is LGHNA and CDR2 is YSLEER in the germline V gene. V was pared by 3 bases and J by 5 bases, with 6 bases of the junction left unmatched.

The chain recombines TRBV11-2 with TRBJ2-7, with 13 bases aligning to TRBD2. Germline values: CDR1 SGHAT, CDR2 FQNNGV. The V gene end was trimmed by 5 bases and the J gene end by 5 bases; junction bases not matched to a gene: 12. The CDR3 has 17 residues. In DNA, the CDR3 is TGTGCCAGCAGCCCTGGGACTAGCGGGAATTCGCCCCACGAGCAGTACTTC. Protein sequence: CASSPGTSGNSPHEQYF.

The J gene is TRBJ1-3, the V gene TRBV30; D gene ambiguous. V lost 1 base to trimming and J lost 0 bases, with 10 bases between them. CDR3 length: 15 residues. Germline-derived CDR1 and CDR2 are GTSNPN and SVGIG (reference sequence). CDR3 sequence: CAWSDLLRSGNTIYF. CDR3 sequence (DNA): TGTGCCTGGAGTGACTTACTCCGCTCTGGAAACACCATATATTTT.

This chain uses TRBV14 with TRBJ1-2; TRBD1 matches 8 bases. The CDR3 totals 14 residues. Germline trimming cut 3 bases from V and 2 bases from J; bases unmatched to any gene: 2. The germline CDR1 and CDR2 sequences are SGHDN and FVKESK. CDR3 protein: CASSQDRANYGYTF. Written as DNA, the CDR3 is TGTGCCAGCAGCCAGGACAGGGCCAACTATGGCTACACCTTC. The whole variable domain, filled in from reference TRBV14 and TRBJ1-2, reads EAGVTQFPSHSVIEKGQTVTLRCDPISGHDNLYWYRRVMGKEIKFLLHFVKESKQDESGMPNNRFLAERTGGTYSTLKVQPAELEDSGVYFCASSQDRANYGYTFGSGTRLTVV.

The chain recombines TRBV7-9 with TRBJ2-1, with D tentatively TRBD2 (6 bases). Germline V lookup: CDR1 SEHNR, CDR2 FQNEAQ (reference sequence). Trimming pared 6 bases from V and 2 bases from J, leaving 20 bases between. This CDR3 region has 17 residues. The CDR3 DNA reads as TGTGCCAGCAGACCTGACGGGGGTCGGTTAACCTACAATGAGCAGTTCTTC. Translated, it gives CASRPDGGRLTYNEQFF. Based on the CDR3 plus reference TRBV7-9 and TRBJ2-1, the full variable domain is DTGVSQNPRHKITKRGQNVTFRCDPISEHNRLYWYRQTLGQGPEFLTYFQNEAQLEKSRLLSDRFSAERPKGSFSTLEIQRTEQGDSAMYLCASRPDGGRLTYNEQFFGPGTRLTVL.

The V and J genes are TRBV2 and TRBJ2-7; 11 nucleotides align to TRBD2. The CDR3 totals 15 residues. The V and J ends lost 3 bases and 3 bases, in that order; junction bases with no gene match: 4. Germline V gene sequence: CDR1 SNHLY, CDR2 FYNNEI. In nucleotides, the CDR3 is TGTGCCAGCAGTGATCTAGCGGGAGGATACTACGAGCAGTACTTC. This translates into CASSDLAGGYYEQYF.

CDR3 protein: CASSLSLLAGSTYEQYF. The DNA for the CDR3 is TGTGCCAGCAGTTTATCGTTACTAGCGGGATCCACCTACGAGCAGTACTTC. This chain links TRBV27 with TRBJ2-7; 10 bases match TRBD2. This CDR3 is 17 amino acids long. Losses at the gene ends were 0 bases for V and 2 bases for J; bases not matched to a gene: 7. The germline CDR1 and CDR2 sequences are MNHEY and SMNVEV (reference sequence).

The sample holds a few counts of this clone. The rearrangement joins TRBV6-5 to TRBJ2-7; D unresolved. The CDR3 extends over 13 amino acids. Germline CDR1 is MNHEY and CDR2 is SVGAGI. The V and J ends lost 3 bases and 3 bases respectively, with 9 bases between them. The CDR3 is CASSYDHNYEQYF. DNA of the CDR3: TGTGCCAGCAGTTATGACCACAACTACGAGCAGTACTTC.

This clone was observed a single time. The CDR3 DNA sequence: TGTGCCATCGCTAGCGGGATCCAAGAGACCCAGTACTTC. Encoded protein: CAIASGIQETQYF. V gene TRBV10-3 combines with J gene TRBJ2-5; 9 bases are shared with TRBD2. The CDR3 is 13 amino acids. Germline assignment: CDR1 ENHRY and CDR2 SYGVKD. V lost 8 bases to trimming and J lost 1 base; unmatched junction nucleotides: 2.

CDR3 coding DNA: TGTGCCAGCTCACCACCGGTCTCCTACACTGAAGCTTTCTTT. This gives the protein CASSPPVSYTEAFF. This chain joins TRBV18 and TRBJ1-1, with D unclear. V lost 0 bases to trimming and J lost 3 bases, with 8 bases between them. Looked up from germline, CDR1 is KGHSH and CDR2 is LQKENI. This CDR3 region has 14 residues. The full variable domain, with the rest looked up from reference TRBV18 and TRBJ1-1, is NAGVMQNPRHLVRRRGQEARLRCSPMKGHSHVYWYRQLPEEGLKFMVYLQKENIIDESGMPKERFSAEFPKEGPSILRIQQVVRGDSAAYFCASSPPVSYTEAFFGQGTRLTVV.

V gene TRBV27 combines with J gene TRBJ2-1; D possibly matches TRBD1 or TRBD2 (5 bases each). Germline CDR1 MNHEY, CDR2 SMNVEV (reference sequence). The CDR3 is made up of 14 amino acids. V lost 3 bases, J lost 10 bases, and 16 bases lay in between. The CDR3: CASSFRVRGREQFF. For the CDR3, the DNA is TGTGCCAGCAGTTTCAGGGTACGGGGCCGAGAGCAGTTCTTC.